This T cell receptor beta chain was profiled in a study of identical twins (dated by TCRdb to about 2016). General notes on the study: To test whether fetal clonotypes persist, the study used deep sequencing on TCR alpha and beta repertoires from monozygotic twins, unrelated adults of various ages, and cord blood. Replicate twin experiments were performed at different times using different library preparation protocols to rule out contamination.

The CDR3 numbers 15 residues from cysteine through phenylalanine. CDR3 DNA only is kept here, 45 bases in frame from base 1. The germline V gene yields SGHAT for CDR1 and FQNNGV for CDR2. What the work shows at the level of the full study, not this receptor alone: Compared with coincidental sharing between unrelated individuals, an excess of low generation-probability sequences was observed among out-of-frame TCR alpha sequences shared between twins. Because the same donors could not be followed over many years, conclusions were based on cross-sectional statistical analysis. In monozygotic twins, out-of-frame TCR alpha sharing was systematically underestimated by recombination models, although the models agreed with sharing between unrelated individuals. Fewer insertions were carried by abundant cord blood beta clonotypes, a similar but weaker trend appeared in young adult naive repertoires, and no such trend appeared in memory repertoires. Excess twin sharing in beta out-of-frame sequences was weaker because fewer shared sequences lowered the signal-to-noise ratio. Zero-insertion analyses could be partly confounded by invariant T cells such as MAIT and iNKT, though diverse VJ usage argued against such confounding for most clonotypes.

This clonotype appeared a single time. This receptor's antigen is unknown. A read error may account for a junction end that differs from germline. To prepare the library, 5' RACE was applied. The instrument was an Illumina HiSeq 2000. Template switching introduced a universal primer binding site; the final cDNA contained a unique molecular identifier, enabling accurate counting of TCR cDNA molecules. First-strand cDNA for TCR alpha and beta chains was synthesized from specific primers in the conserved constant-segment region. To control for contamination, each cDNA library was double barcoded with a SMART-Mk sample barcode plus Illumina barcodes. Two successive PCR steps introduced TruSeq adapter sequences along with Illumina sample barcodes. Sequencing of the TCR alpha and beta cDNA libraries was done on the Illumina HiSeq platform using custom primers. On the study's bioinformatics: MiGEC processed the raw reads to extract unique molecular identifiers, while MiXCR was used to determine the CDR3 positions. For each individual, recombination models were inferred using an EM algorithm with the repgenHMM and IGoR tools. The analysis of shared clonotypes was done with the tcR package in R, with sharing normalized by the product of cloneset sizes. Out-of-frame nonproductive sequences were analyzed to study raw recombination free of thymic and clonal selection effects. TCRdb passed the public sequencing reads through fastp at Q25 and MiXCR, retaining productive beta sequences. Every entry covers one CDR3 protein and lists the most common genes and DNA from its rows. It is TCRdb's table, rather than the study itself, that gives the V and J calls and clone size. This sample is represented by fewer than 250,000 distinct CDR3 sequences; roughly 7.5% of them were singletons. Approximately 5.4% of the sample is in the top ten clones.

Every donor in the study was a healthy Caucasian. Three pairs of female monozygotic twins, all aged 18 to 29 years, were included in the twin cohort. Positive isolation kits from Invitrogen were used to isolate CD4+ and CD8+ T cell populations. The same sample was also used in a study of yellow fever vaccine responses in identical twins. Looking at the second paper: According to the authors, the vaccine-induced T cell response in identical twins seemed to be partly convergent and partly specific to each individual. In identical twins, the study followed T cell clones that responded to the vaccine with precision.

The chain uses TRBV11-2 and TRBJ2-1, with TRBD1 as a weak D call on 5 bases. The sample was CD8+ T cells sorted from blood. The source of this sequence is a young woman in good health. This receptor has the CDR3 CASSLASGPYNGQFF. Here is the DNA: TGTGCCAGCAGCTTAGCGTCAGGGCCCTACAATGGGCAGTTCTTC.